One sample yielded the 2 T cell receptor beta chains listed below, sequenced in a study of cytomegalovirus exposure and HLA in healthy donors. The PCR was carried out with 60 Vbeta primers and 13 Jbeta primers. The table came from immunoSEQ multiplex PCR; TCRdb's copy has only in-frame clones and leaves some out. The table has approximately 200,000 clones, approximately 75% seen once. Sequencing was carried out using PBMCs. These receptors came from a man younger than 45 in good health and CMV-seropositive.

The chain is built from TRBV11-3 and TRBJ2-3; 12 bases agree with TRBD2. After removal of 5 bases from V and 1 base from J, the junction contained 7 bases not matched to a gene. Germline V gene data show CDR1 as SGHNT and CDR2 as YENEEA. The CDR3 is 17 residues long. DNA of the CDR3: TGTGCCAGCAGCCTGGGACTAGCGGGTAGTGGCACAGATACGCAGTATTTT. It translates to CASSLGLAGSGTDTQYF.

The chain links TRBV19 to TRBJ1-2; a possible D gene is TRBD1 (5 bases). The V gene lost 3 bases and the J gene lost 8 bases, with 13 bases spanning the gap. CDR3 size: 13 residues. Per the germline V gene, CDR1 is LNHDA and CDR2 is SQIVND (reference sequence). In nucleotides, the CDR3 is TGTGCCAGTAGTATGGCCAGGGCTGACGGCTACACCTTC. Encoded protein: CASSMARADGYTF.